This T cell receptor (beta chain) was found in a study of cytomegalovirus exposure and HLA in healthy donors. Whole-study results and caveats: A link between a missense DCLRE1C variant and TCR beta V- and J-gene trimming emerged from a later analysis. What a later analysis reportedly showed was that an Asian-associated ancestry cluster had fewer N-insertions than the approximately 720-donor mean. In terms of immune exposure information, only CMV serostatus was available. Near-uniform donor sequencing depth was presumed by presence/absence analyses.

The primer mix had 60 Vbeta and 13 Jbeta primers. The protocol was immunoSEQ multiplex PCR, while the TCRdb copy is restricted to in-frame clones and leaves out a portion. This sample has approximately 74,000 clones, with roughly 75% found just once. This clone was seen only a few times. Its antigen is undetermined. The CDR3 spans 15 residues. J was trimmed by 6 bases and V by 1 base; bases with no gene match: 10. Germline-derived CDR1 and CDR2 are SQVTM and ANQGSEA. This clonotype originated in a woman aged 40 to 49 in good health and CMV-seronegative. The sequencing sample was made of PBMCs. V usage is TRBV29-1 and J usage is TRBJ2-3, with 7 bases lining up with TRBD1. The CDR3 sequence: CSVEGDSMNGDTQYF. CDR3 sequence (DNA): TGCAGCGTTGAAGGGGACAGCATGAACGGGGATACGCAGTATTTT.